Below, one T cell receptor beta chain is given with its context. This sample is part of a study of response to subunit inactivated influenza vaccine. TCRdb analysed the RT-PCR reads with MiXCR anew, one entry per CDR3 protein. The data contain about 620,000 distinct CDR3 sequences, about 11% of them singletons. V gave up 1 base and J gave up 0 bases, with 12 bases separating them. The CDR3 loop spans 17 amino acids. These data were also reused for a study on T cells expressing NK-cell markers. From that paper: Scientists made TCR beta cDNA using 5'RACE template switching with UMIs. From sorted CD3+CD56+NKG2C+, CD3+CD56+NKG2C- and CD3+CD56-NKG2C+ T cells came the TCR beta repertoires. With respect to HCMV, most of the eight sequenced donors were seropositive, and one was seronegative. NKG2C+ dominant clonotype frequencies in 6 or 7 donors were roughly 1.0-8% of CD8+ T cells. It is unclear if expanded NKG2C-expressing clones target HCMV antigens.

The chain couples TRBV12-3 or TRBV12-4 to TRBJ2-2; possibly TRBD2 for D (6 bases). This specimen consisted of PBMCs from blood, obtained on the day of vaccination. The receptor comes from a man between 50 and 59 years old who received an inactivated influenza vaccine. CDR3 coding DNA: TGTGCCAGCAGTTTAGTCGGGGGACTCGCGAACACCGGGGAGCTGTTTTTT. Amino acid sequence: CASSLVGGLANTGELFF.